This T cell receptor beta chain derives from a study of cytomegalovirus exposure and HLA in healthy donors listed by TCRdb under 2017. At the level of the whole study: An earlier analysis of 587 of the donors reported approximately 270 Gb of sequence data and 117 million unique TCR beta sequences from about 179 million T cells. An early release covering about 600 HLA-typed donors comprised around 300 gigabases of sequencing data and around 80 million unique TCR sequences. Among the approximately 400 genotyped donors, about 85% belonged to the genetic ancestry cluster associated with self-reported Caucasian donors. The study aimed to test whether cataloging public T cell receptors could reveal signatures of past pathogen exposure. The T cell repertoires of around 730 subjects were profiled by immunosequencing and related to cytomegalovirus serostatus. A separate validation cohort of 100 to 150 different subjects was used in addition to the 666-subject first cohort. To predict cytomegalovirus infection status, the study combined high-throughput TCR immunosequencing, statistical association of individual TCRs with disease status, and machine learning. A later analysis re-analyzed previously published TCR beta repertoires from hundreds of donors and added high-resolution HLA genotyping to study TCR occurrence patterns. In the later analysis, no new phenotypic data were used to find candidate immune exposures; instead, reliance was placed on TCR beta sequences and their occurrence across donors. To decide whether each TCR beta V gene segment behaved as functional or pseudogenic, an earlier analysis of 587 of the donors relied on high-throughput TCR beta sequencing. Donor age, sex, ethnicity and CMV serostatus were compiled alongside the repertoire data. In a later genetic analysis, genome-wide SNP genotypes for 398 of the 666 donors were used, and that subset was treated as a discovery cohort. All discovery cohort repertoires had been generated using a single sequencing platform. Class I and class II HLA loci were covered by the typing at four-digit resolution. The number of typed donors differed by locus: 629-630 for A, B, C, DRB1 and DQB1; 500 to 550 for DQA1; some 590 for DPA1; and approximately 450 for DPB1. Roughly 5 DR-DQ haplotypes were handled as single units for association and clustering, since linkage in the cohort was strong. Among about 410 genotyped donors of the cohort, an average of around 240,000 unique TCR beta nucleotide sequences was sequenced per donor, of which approximately 19% were non-productive. Overall results and qualifications from the work: Correlated functional status among segregating V segments might reflect linkage disequilibrium, but an unknown experimental factor could not be ruled out. In a later analysis, several top co-occurrence clusters were reported to appear linked to parvovirus B19, influenza, CMV and Epstein-Barr virus. In an earlier analysis of about 600 of the donors, most TCR beta V segments appeared in productive rearrangements about 87% or about 30% of the time, broadly matching IMGT annotations. In a later genetic analysis, fewer N-insertions in productive TCRs were reported among donors in an Asian-associated ancestry cluster than the approximately 670-donor mean. Most CMV-associated TCR beta chains appeared to be HLA-restricted in a later analysis, and the HLA associations seemed to be driven largely by CMV exposure. In a later genetic analysis, a missense DCLRE1C variant was associated with V-gene and J-gene trimming of TCR beta chains, and the association was replicated in an independent cohort. A later analysis found that TCR association rates varied across HLA loci, with DRB1 alleles showing the most associated TCRs and HLA-C alleles the fewest. In the study, some 160 TCR beta chains were listed as associated with cytomegalovirus. Cytomegalovirus status was reported to be diagnosed by the classifier with high specificity and sensitivity in both the original and validation cohorts. The sequencing pipeline was judged likely to have produced a cluster of highly shared sequence variants as a technical artifact. Most TCR sequences were observed very rarely across donors, whereas some public TCRs were present in many individuals. A few of the identified cytomegalovirus-associated TCR beta chains were confirmed in vitro to be specific for cytomegalovirus antigens. HLA typing was unavailable for some donors at each locus, so association tests used only the typed subset. Immune exposure information for the cohort was limited to CMV serostatus. A further reported finding was that TCR beta sequences accurately predicted the HLA-A and HLA-B alleles for most subjects in the first cohort. Compared with equally common non-associated chains, HLA-associated TCR beta chains in a later analysis were more clonally expanded and had lower generation probabilities. In a later analysis, over 15,000 TCR beta sequences were associated with specific HLA alleles at a false discovery rate of 0.05. Roughly uniform sequencing depth across donors was assumed in presence/absence analyses, although this assumption may not hold. Because the 87-base-pair reads could not distinguish some IMGT-functional V segments, including TRBV6-2 and TRBV6-3, those segments were excluded. The cohort was sequenced for TCR beta chains only, and without alpha or paired-chain data the features that could be detected were limited. When HLA alleles, especially DR and DQ, strongly co-occurred, TCR associations were difficult to assign to individual alleles. Roughly 17 rarely observed V segments, including chromosome 9 orphons, were excluded from the earlier analysis of about 500 of the donors because counts were too low. The authors suggested that the approach could potentially be extended to other disease states and immunological phenotypes.

A note on this clone: The target of this receptor is not known. Within one base of it there is no much larger clone, and no base qualities were kept.

In total, roughly 710 healthy bone marrow donors made up the cohort. Cohort members were all nominally healthy when sampled, although unrecorded immune exposures were likely present. The donor was CMV seronegative and was included in the group of several hundred seronegative cohort members. Every donor gave a peripheral blood sample, and the peripheral blood mononuclear cells from that sample were used for TCR beta sequencing. The Qiagen DNeasy Blood Extraction Kit was used to extract genomic DNA from the blood cell samples. Library method: the immunoSEQ multiplex PCR assay. For the multiplex PCR, a mixture combining 60 forward primers for TCR Vbeta segments and 13 reverse primers for TCR Jbeta segments was used. Amplification of the CDR3 region of rearranged TCR beta genes was performed with a multiplex PCR assay on genomic DNA. The amplified TCR beta libraries were sequenced on the Illumina HiSeq System as 87-base-pair reads. Regarding the original processing steps: A later analysis tallied about 77 million unique TCR beta chains across the 550 to 850 repertoires, and around 12 million of those chains were shared by two or more donors. To remove PCR and sequencing errors, raw reads were error-corrected and collapsed into unique sequences using a nearest-neighbor algorithm that merged closely related sequences. To assign V, D and J gene segments, CDR3 sequences were aligned to IMGT reference sequences. Each retained sequence needed at least a six-nucleotide match to both a V gene segment and a J gene segment. Rearrangements were classified as productive when the CDR3 lacked stop codons and remained in frame with V and J, and all other rearrangements were classified as non-productive. Following IMGT convention, CDR3 was defined as the stretch from the second conserved V-encoded cysteine to the conserved J-encoded phenylalanine. Sequences without an unambiguous match to a single V gene segment were excluded from the earlier analysis of about 640 of the donors. An earlier analysis of 587 of the donors classified V segments as functional when productive rearrangements were above 56.7% and as segregating when the standard deviation between donors was above 5%. A statistical classification framework was built to diagnose cytomegalovirus status from the catalog of TCR beta chain sequences. In a later analysis, TCR nucleotide sequences were compared against IMGT/GENE-DB human TR gene sequences so that V and J genes could be assigned. The TCRdist pipeline was used in a later analysis to assign CDR3 sequences and most-parsimonious VDJ recombination scenarios. A later analysis defined each TCR beta chain by its CDR3 amino acid sequence plus V-gene family, and excluded reads lacking a unique V-gene family. In a later analysis, 450 to 600 highly shared, low-generation-probability nucleotide sequences were removed to address suspected cross-contamination and a sequencing artifact. For each public chain, a later analysis derived a clonal expansion index from normalized ranks of inferred template counts within each repertoire. Generation probabilities in a later analysis came from a VDJ recombination model fitted to out-of-frame rearrangements, and those results were checked against IGoR. A later analysis scored TCR-TCR, TCR-HLA and TCR-CMV co-occurrence with hypergeometric tests, applying a repertoire-size bias correction to TCR pairs. In a later analysis, false discovery rates were estimated by permuting HLA or CMV assignments 20 times. In a later analysis, co-occurring TCRs were grouped with DBSCAN, and TCRdist sequence similarity was added when clustering was performed within HLA-allele-positive subsets. Co-occurrence clustering excluded repertoires with fewer than 30,000 or more than 120,000 public chains, plus five with anomalous nucleotide sharing. TCRdb's version of the immuneACCESS table is confined to in-frame rearrangements and falls short of the full clone set. An unresolved V gene accounts for under half of the shortfall where checked; the remainder is of unknown origin. The DNA gave D and trimming, while V, J and clone size come from that table. The sample table shows approximately 150,000 clones, and roughly 80% are seen once. The ten largest make up 2.5% to 3.5% of the sample.

The germline V gene sets CDR1 to SGHAT and CDR2 to FQNNGV. The CDR3 numbers 12 residues from cysteine through phenylalanine. Only CDR3 DNA remains: 36 bases, in frame from the first base. Trimming removed 5 bases from V and 3 bases from J, leaving 8 bases between the germline ends. This sequence was found in a woman in her 30s in good health and CMV-seronegative. The specimen was PBMCs. This receptor chain uses TRBV11-2 and TRBJ2-7; possibly the D gene is TRBD2, per 5 matching bases. The base sequence is TGTGCCAGCAGCCCGGGATACTACGAGCAGTACTTC. Translated, it gives CASSPGYYEQYF.